Each of the 5 T cell receptor beta chains below was sequenced from the same sample in a study of response to subunit inactivated influenza vaccine (dated 2018 in TCRdb). Receptor libraries were prepared by RT-PCR. Reads for this sample came from an Illumina HiSeq 2500. TCRdb passed the public sequencing reads through fastp at Q25 and MiXCR, retaining productive beta sequences. All rows with the same CDR3 protein become a single entry with the most common DNA and genes. For this sample the table gives 450,000 to 600,000 distinct CDR3 sequences, of which approximately 7.6% were detected only once. 10% to 15% of the sample goes to the ten largest clones. The source was PBMCs from blood, collected 23 months after vaccination. Source of these receptors: a man aged 50-75 years who received an inactivated influenza vaccine. Donor details come from another sample of the same person, matched by shared clones.

As DNA, the CDR3 is TGTGCCAGCAGTGAAAGGAAAGGCGCGGGCCATGAGCAGTTCTTC. Its protein is CASSERKGAGHEQFF. The chain employs TRBV25-1 and TRBJ2-1; possibly TRBD2 for D (5 bases). Germline CDR1 MGHDK, CDR2 SYGVNS. V was cut by 2 bases and J by 8 bases, with 16 bases left in between. The CDR3 spans 15 residues.

The chain joins TRBV6-1 to TRBJ2-7, with 9 bases matching TRBD2. Trimming removed 5 bases from V and 6 bases from J; junction bases left unmatched: 5. The CDR3 is made up of 13 amino acids. Germline V gene data show CDR1 as MNHNS and CDR2 as SASEGT. This CDR3 reads CASSRGGAREQYF. CDR3 nucleotide sequence: TGTGCCAGCAGTCGCGGGGGGGCACGCGAGCAGTACTTC.

This clonotype turned up a few times. The J gene is TRBJ1-1, the V gene TRBV20-1; D gene unclear. Trimming pared 3 bases from V and 11 bases from J, leaving 10 bases between. This CDR3 has 10 residues. From germline, CDR1 is DFQATT and CDR2 SNEGSKA (reference sequence). The CDR3 reads CSARRTVAFF. Written as DNA, the CDR3 is TGCAGTGCTAGGCGGACGGTGGCTTTCTTT.

This chain joins TRBV11-1 and TRBJ2-3; D possibly corresponds to TRBD1 (6 bases). Trimming removed 5 bases at V and 0 bases at J, with 21 bases between. The V gene's germline CDR1 is SGHAT and CDR2 FQDESV (reference sequence). The length of the CDR3 is 18 residues. CDR3 sequence (DNA): TGTGCCAGCAGCCCGCTAACTGACAGGCAGGTTAGCACAGATACGCAGTATTTT. It yields the protein CASSPLTDRQVSTDTQYF.

This clonotype showed up just a few times. The J gene is TRBJ2-7, the V gene TRBV4-3, with unresolved D. The CDR3 is 15 residues long. Between the trimmed V and J ends, which lost 0 bases and 9 bases, there was a span of 18 bases. Germline V lookup: CDR1 LGHNA, CDR2 YSLEER. DNA for the CDR3: TGCGCCAGCAGCCAAGATTGGAAGTTCCCTCTCGTGCAGTACTTC. It specifies CASSQDWKFPLVQYF.